This T cell receptor beta chain is from a study of blood T cell repertoires in COVID-19 (dated by TCRdb to the early 2020s). General notes on the study: The collaborator samples originated in the United States, Italy and Spain and spanned the acute and convalescent phases of COVID-19. The samples were drawn from two sources: the first 160 participants of the ongoing ImmuneRACE study, and fewer than 1,500 subjects contributed by 6 global collaborators. Subjects who had been exposed to COVID-19, were actively infected with it, or had recovered from it provided the deeply sampled blood TCRbeta repertoires that made up the dataset. The repertoires were released in a freely available public database intended as a resource for research on the immune response to SARS-CoV-2. A de-identified subject ID, COVID-19 status, age in years and sex were almost always included in the sample metadata. The material from the prospective study consisted of cDNA or gDNA derived from T cells, B-cell-depleted T cells, or PBMCs. Where available, HLA class I and class II types were taken from metadata supplied by the sample provider and were not determined by assay-based typing.

One collaborating source in Seattle enrolled patients while the patients were actively infected and followed the patients over time throughout the course of disease. Collaborating institutions collected whole blood in K2EDTA tubes following their own protocols. Collaborator samples were shipped for TCRbeta analysis as frozen whole blood, isolated PBMCs, or DNA extracted from either sample type. TCRbeta CDR3 regions were amplified from genomic DNA using the immunoSEQ Assay, a bias-controlled multiplex PCR. The paper's data handling went like this. The number of nucleated cells in each sample was estimated by amplification of reference gene primers within the assay. To quantify the absolute abundance of each unique TCRbeta CDR3 rearrangement, sequence reads were collapsed and filtered. For each sample, productive Simpson clonality was calculated as the square root of Simpson's diversity index across productive rearrangements. TCRdb retrieved this table from immuneACCESS and kept in-frame rearrangements only. Not all clones are present; in checked studies, unresolved V genes account for under half, and no reason is known for the remainder. That table supplies the V and J calls and clone size; D and trimming were determined from the DNA. The sample yields 450,000 or so clones; about 91% were counted once. Around 1.5% of the sample rests with the top ten.

Notes on this clone: There is no known antigen for this receptor. No per-base quality is available; no much larger clone lies one base away.

Here is what the overall study found, with its caveats: The quantity of clinical and demographic metadata differed by source and by participant and was supplied without curation.

CDR1 is given as SGHRS and CDR2 as YFSETQ, both from the germline V gene. V sheds 5 bases and J sheds 2 bases, leaving 11 bases between their ends. From the cysteine through the phenylalanine, the CDR3 covers 14 amino acids. CDR3 DNA is the only sequence kept; it has 42 bases, read in frame from the first base. The sequence came from a woman aged 40 to 55 with COVID-19, enrolled during active disease. The chain uses TRBV5-1 and TRBJ2-1; perhaps TRBD1 is the D gene, with 6 bases matching. Sequences were obtained from peripheral blood. The DNA sequence is as follows: TGCGCCAGCAGTCCGGGACAAACCTACAATGAGCAGTTCTTC. Its protein product is CASSPGQTYNEQFF.